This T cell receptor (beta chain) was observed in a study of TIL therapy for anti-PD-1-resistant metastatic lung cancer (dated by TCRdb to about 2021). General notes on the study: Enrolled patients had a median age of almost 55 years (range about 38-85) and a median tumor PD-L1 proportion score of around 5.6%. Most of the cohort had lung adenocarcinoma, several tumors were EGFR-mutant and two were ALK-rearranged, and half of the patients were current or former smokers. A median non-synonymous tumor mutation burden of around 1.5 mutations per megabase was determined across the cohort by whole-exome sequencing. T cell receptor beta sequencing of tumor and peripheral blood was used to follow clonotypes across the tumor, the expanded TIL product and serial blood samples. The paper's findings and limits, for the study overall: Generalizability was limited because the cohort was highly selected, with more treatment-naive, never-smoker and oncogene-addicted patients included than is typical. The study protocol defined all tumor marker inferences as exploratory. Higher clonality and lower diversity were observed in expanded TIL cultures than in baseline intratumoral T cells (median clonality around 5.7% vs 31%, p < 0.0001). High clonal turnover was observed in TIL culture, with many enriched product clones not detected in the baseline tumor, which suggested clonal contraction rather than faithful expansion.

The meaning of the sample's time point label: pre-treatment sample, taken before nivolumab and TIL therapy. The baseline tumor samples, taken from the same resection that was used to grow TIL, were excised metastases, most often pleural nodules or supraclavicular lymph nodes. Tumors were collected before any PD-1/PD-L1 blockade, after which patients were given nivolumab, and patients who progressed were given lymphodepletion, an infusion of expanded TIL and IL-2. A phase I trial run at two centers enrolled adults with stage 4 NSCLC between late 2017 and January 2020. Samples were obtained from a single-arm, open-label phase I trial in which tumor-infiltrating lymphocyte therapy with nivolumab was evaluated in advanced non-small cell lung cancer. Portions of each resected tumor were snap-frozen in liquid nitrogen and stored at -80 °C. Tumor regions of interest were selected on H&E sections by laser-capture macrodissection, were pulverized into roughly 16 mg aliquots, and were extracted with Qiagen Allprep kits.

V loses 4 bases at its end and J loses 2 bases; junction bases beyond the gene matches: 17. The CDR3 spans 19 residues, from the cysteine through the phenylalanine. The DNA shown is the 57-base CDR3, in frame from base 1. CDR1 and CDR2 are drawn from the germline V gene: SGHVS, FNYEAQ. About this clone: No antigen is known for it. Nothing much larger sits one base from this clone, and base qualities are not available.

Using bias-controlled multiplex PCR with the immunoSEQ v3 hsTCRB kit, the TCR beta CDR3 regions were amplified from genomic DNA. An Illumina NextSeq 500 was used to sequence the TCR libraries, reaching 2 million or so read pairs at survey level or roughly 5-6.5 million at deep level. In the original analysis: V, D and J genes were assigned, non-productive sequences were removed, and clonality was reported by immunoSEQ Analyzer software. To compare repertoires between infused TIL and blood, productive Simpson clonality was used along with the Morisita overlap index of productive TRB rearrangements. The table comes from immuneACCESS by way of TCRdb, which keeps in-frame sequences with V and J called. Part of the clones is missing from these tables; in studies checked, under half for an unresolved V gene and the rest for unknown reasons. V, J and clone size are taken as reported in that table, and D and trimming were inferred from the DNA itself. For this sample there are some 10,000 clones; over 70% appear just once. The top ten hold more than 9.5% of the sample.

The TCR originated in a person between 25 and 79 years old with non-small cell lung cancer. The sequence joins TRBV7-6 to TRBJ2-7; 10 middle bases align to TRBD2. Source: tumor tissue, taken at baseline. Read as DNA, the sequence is TGTGCCAGCAGCTCGCGGGAAGGACTAGCGGAGCGAACAGCCTACGAGCAGTACTTC. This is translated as CASSSREGLAERTAYEQYF. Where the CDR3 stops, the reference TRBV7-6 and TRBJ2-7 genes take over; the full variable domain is GAGVSQSPRYKVTKRGQDVALRCDPISGHVSLYWYRQALGQGPEFLTYFNYEAQQDKSGLPNDRFSAERPEGSISTLTIQRTEQRDSAMYRCASSSREGLAERTAYEQYFGPGTRLTVT.